What follows are 3 T cell receptor beta chains derived from one specimen sequenced in a study of T-cell memory formation after mild COVID-19. TCRdb used MiXCR to reprocess the 5' RACE reads, holding one entry per CDR3 protein. There are 190,000 or so distinct CDR3 sequences in the sample; about 20% occur only once, and 23% lies in the top ten. Specimen: PBMCs or a T cell subset sorted from them (not recorded which). These receptors all stem from an adult woman who had mild COVID-19 (a few samples of this study predate the infection). Cell type and time point are not known.

This clonotype was observed at least ten times. J is TRBJ2-1 and V is TRBV5-1; TRBD1 aligns across 7 bases. In germline, CDR1 is SGHRS, CDR2 YFSETQ. Trimming removed 5 bases from V and 5 bases from J; junction bases left unmatched: 4. The CDR3 runs to 13 residues. The CDR3 coding sequence is TGCGCCAGCAGTTGGGACAGCAACAATGAGCAGTTCTTC. It codes for CASSWDSNNEQFF.

This clonotype was observed a few times. J is TRBJ2-1 and V is TRBV20-1, with D unresolved. Germline lookup yields CDR1 DFQATT and CDR2 SNEGSKA (reference sequence). This CDR3 contains 15 residues. Trimming shortened V by 0 bases and J by 4 bases, and 13 bases separated the two germline ends. The CDR3 DNA reads as TGCAGTGCTAGAGATCGTACAAATGAATACAATGAGCAGTTCTTC. Its translation is CSARDRTNEYNEQFF.

The chain combines TRBV6-2 or TRBV6-3 with TRBJ2-6; D gene uncertain. The V end was cut by 7 bases, the J end by 0 bases, with 4 bases between. Germline CDR1 and CDR2: MNHEY and SVGEGT. This CDR3 spans 13 amino acids. The CDR3 loop is CASTVSGANVLTF. The CDR3 coding sequence is TGTGCCAGCACCGTCTCTGGGGCCAACGTCCTGACTTTC.